This entry lists 31 T cell receptor beta chains sequenced from one sample in a study of OX40 agonist ivuxolimab in advanced cancers. Assay used: immunoSEQ multiplex PCR; TCRdb lists only in-frame clones, some missing. The repertoire holds around 69,000 clones, with roughly nine tenths as singletons. Sequencing used CD4+ or CD8+ T cells sorted from blood, obtained in a trial of the OX40 agonist ivuxolimab. All receptors come from an adult with an advanced solid tumor such as melanoma, head and neck, liver or kidney cancer.

The gene calls are TRBV30 and TRBJ2-7; possibly TRBD1 for D (6 bases). The V gene lost 4 bases and the J gene lost 2 bases, with 15 bases spanning the gap. CDR1 and CDR2 (germline): GTSNPN, SVGIG (reference sequence). This CDR3 is built from 14 residues. CDR3 sequence: CAWTQLQGPYEQYF. As DNA, the CDR3 is TGTGCCTGGACCCAACTACAGGGCCCCTACGAGCAGTACTTC.

The chain recombines TRBV15 with TRBJ2-2; 13 bases are shared with TRBD2. J gave up 6 bases and V 0 bases, and 4 bases lay outside the gene matches. The CDR3 is made up of 17 amino acids. Germline V gene sequence: CDR1 LNHNV, CDR2 YYDKDF (reference sequence). In DNA, the CDR3 is TGTGCCACCAGCAGAGATAGGACTAGCGGGAGTCCCGGGGAGCTGTTTTTT. Its translation is CATSRDRTSGSPGELFF.

The J gene is TRBJ2-1, the V gene TRBV5-1; the match to TRBD1 covers 7 bases. With V trimmed by 4 bases and J by 0 bases, 7 bases remained unmatched. Germline lookup yields CDR1 SGHRS and CDR2 YFSETQ. The CDR3 is 16 amino acids. The CDR3 loop is CASSKGALSSYNEQFF. The CDR3 DNA is TGCGCCAGCAGCAAGGGGGCACTTAGCTCCTACAATGAGCAGTTCTTC.

This chain connects TRBV5-1 to TRBJ2-2, with D perhaps matching TRBD2 (7 bases). Trimming left V 7 bases short and J 5 bases short, with 18 bases between. The CDR3 sequence is 15 residues long. Germline CDR1 is SGHRS and CDR2 is YFSETQ. In DNA form, the CDR3 reads TGCGCCAGCTTACCCGGGGGGCTCCGTACCGGGGAGCTGTTTTTT. Translation: CASLPGGLRTGELFF.

The J gene is TRBJ1-1, the V gene TRBV7-3, with 7 bases identical to TRBD1. V lost 1 base and J lost 0; bases outside the gene matches: 11. The germline gives CDR1 SGHTA, CDR2 FQGTGA. The CDR3 has 18 amino acids. For the CDR3, the DNA is TGTGCCAGCAGCTTAAACCCCTCCTTCACAGGGGTGAACACTGAAGCTTTCTTT. Protein product: CASSLNPSFTGVNTEAFF.

About this clone: Different DNA sequences within this sample yield the same CDR3. V gene TRBV28 combines with J gene TRBJ1-2; D may be TRBD1 (5 bases). CDR3 size: 13 residues. Germline V CDR1 and CDR2: MDHEN, SYDVKM. V was shortened by 2 bases and J by 8 bases, with 12 bases between the two germline ends. CDR3 in DNA: TGTGCCAGCAGTTTAGGAGGGGCGGGAGGCTACACCTTC. This sequence encodes CASSLGGAGGYTF.

This clone was seen just once. The chain combines TRBV30 with TRBJ1-6, with TRBD1 matching over 9 bases. The V gene's germline CDR1 is GTSNPN and CDR2 SVGIG (reference sequence). Germline trimming cut 2 bases from V and 7 bases from J; bases unmatched to any gene: 3. The CDR3 consists of 14 residues. CDR3 DNA: TGTGCCTGGAGTTACAGGGGGCGGAATTCACCCCTCCACTTT. Translating it yields CAWSYRGRNSPLHF.

This chain links TRBV5-1 with TRBJ2-3, with D hard to call. The CDR3 consists of 16 residues. Germline V lookup: CDR1 SGHRS, CDR2 YFSETQ. V lost 0 bases and J 2 bases, leaving 13 bases between the germline ends. CDR3 residues: CASSLGTQAFTDTQYF. As DNA, the CDR3 is TGCGCCAGCAGCTTGGGAACCCAAGCTTTCACAGATACGCAGTATTTT.

The chain links TRBV5-1 to TRBJ1-2, with 7 positions matching TRBD1. CDR1 and CDR2 (germline): SGHRS, YFSETQ. V shed 0 bases and J 8 bases; nucleotides not matched to a gene: 10. The CDR3 consists of 15 residues. The CDR3 region has the DNA TGCGCCAGCAGCTTGGCCCCTGGGACAGCCGGGGGCTACACCTTC. This gives the protein CASSLAPGTAGGYTF.

The gene calls are TRBV18 and TRBJ2-7, with 9 bases fitting TRBD2. The length of the CDR3 is 14 residues. CDR1 KGHSH and CDR2 LQKENI come from the germline V gene. V lost 4 bases, J lost 3 bases, and 4 bases stayed unmatched. This chain's CDR3 is CASSQGSGSYEQYF. The CDR3, as DNA: TGTGCCAGCTCACAGGGTAGCGGGAGCTACGAGCAGTACTTC.

This rearrangement joins TRBV19 to TRBJ1-2, with D maybe TRBD1 (5 bases). This CDR3 has 14 amino acids. Germline lookup yields CDR1 LNHDA and CDR2 SQIVND (reference sequence). V was clipped by 5 bases and J by 4 bases, with 14 bases between them. The CDR3 region has the DNA TGTGCCAGTAGTGTGGAGGGTAGGGGCTATGGCTACACCTTC. It translates to CASSVEGRGYGYTF.

This chain links TRBV5-1 with TRBJ2-2; possibly TRBD2 for D (5 bases). Germline CDR1 and CDR2: SGHRS and YFSETQ. V shed 4 bases and J shed 7 bases, with 17 bases lying between them. This CDR3 contains 15 residues. CDR3 DNA sequence: TGCGCCAGCAGCATCGGAGGCCCCGAGGTCGGGGAGCTGTTTTTT. This codes for CASSIGGPEVGELFF.

The chain carries TRBV2 and TRBJ2-1; D gene ambiguous. The germline gives CDR1 SNHLY, CDR2 FYNNEI. The ends were cut back, 1 base at V and 9 bases at J, with 10 bases in the middle. This CDR3 contains 13 residues. The CDR3 DNA reads as TGTGCCAGCAGTGAAGACTACCCCGGTGAGCAGTTCTTC. It translates to CASSEDYPGEQFF.

The chain recombines TRBV11-2 with TRBJ2-7; D might be TRBD1 (6 bases). The ends were cut back, 2 bases at V and 3 bases at J, with 11 bases in the middle. CDR1 SGHAT and CDR2 FQNNGV come from the germline V gene. This CDR3 has 14 residues. The CDR3 is CASSLNSGDYEQYF. DNA of the CDR3: TGTGCCAGCAGCTTAAACTCAGGGGACTACGAGCAGTACTTC. The variable domain in full, completed from reference TRBV11-2 and TRBJ2-7, reads EAGVAQSPRYKIIEKRQSVAFWCNPISGHATLYWYQQILGQGPKLLIQFQNNGVVDDSQLPKDRFSAERLKGVDSTLKIQPAKLEDSAVYLCASSLNSGDYEQYFGPGTRLTVT.

The chain combines TRBV7-3 with TRBJ2-6; TRBD1 matches 8 bases. CDR3 size: 15 residues. Germline values: CDR1 SGHTA, CDR2 FQGTGA. V dropped 5 bases and J dropped 1; count of bases not matched to a gene: 1. CDR3 loop: CASSRQGSGANVLTF. CDR3 nucleotides: TGTGCCAGCAGCCGACAGGGGTCTGGGGCCAACGTCCTGACTTTC.

The chain couples TRBV28 to TRBJ2-3; TRBD2 matches at 9 bases. The length of the CDR3 is 17 residues. V was clipped by 2 bases and J by 0 bases; unmatched bases: 6. Germline values: CDR1 MDHEN, CDR2 SYDVKM. The CDR3, as DNA: TGTGCCAGCAGTTTACTAACTAGCGGGCTAAGCACAGATACGCAGTATTTT. Protein: CASSLLTSGLSTDTQYF. The entire variable domain, with the rest obtained from reference TRBV28 and TRBJ2-3, is as follows: DVKVTQSSRYLVKRTGEKVFLECVQDMDHENMFWYRQDPGLGLRLIYFSYDVKMKEKGDIPEGYSVSREKKERFSLILESASTNQTSMYLCASSLLTSGLSTDTQYFGPGTRLTVL.

The J gene is TRBJ2-1, the V gene TRBV9, with 10 bases that match TRBD2. V shed 4 bases, J shed 6 bases, and the junction held 10 bases outside the gene matches. This CDR3 contains 16 residues. CDR1 and CDR2 (germline): SGDLS, YYNGEE. For the CDR3, the DNA is TGTGCCAGCAGCCGAGGACTAGCGGCGGCCTTCAATGAGCAGTTCTTC. It encodes CASSRGLAAAFNEQFF.

The V and J genes are TRBV29-1 and TRBJ1-5, with D tentatively TRBD1 (6 bases). Trimming removed 6 bases from V and 2 bases from J, with 20 bases in between. The CDR3 runs 16 residues. Germline assignment: CDR1 SQVTM and CDR2 ANQGSEA. DNA for the CDR3: TGCAGCGTCGAAAACAGAACAGGGTCGGGCAATCAGCCCCAGCATTTT. Its protein product is CSVENRTGSGNQPQHF. The entire variable domain, with the rest obtained from reference TRBV29-1 and TRBJ1-5, is as follows: SAVISQKPSRDICQRGTSLTIQCQVDSQVTMMFWYRQQPGQSLTLIATANQGSEATYESGFVIDKFPISRPNLTFSTLTVSNMSPEDSSIYLCSVENRTGSGNQPQHFGDGTRLSIL.

The chain links TRBV29-1 to TRBJ2-1; weak D call: TRBD1 (6 bases). Trimming removed 4 bases at V and 2 bases at J, with 6 bases between. The CDR3 consists of 12 residues. Germline V gene data show CDR1 as SQVTM and CDR2 as ANQGSEA. The CDR3 bases are TGCAGCGTTGGGGGGCCCTACAATGAGCAGTTCTTC. Translating gives CSVGGPYNEQFF.

The chain uses TRBV11-2 and TRBJ2-1, with D maybe TRBD2 (5 bases). Germline CDR1 and CDR2: SGHAT and FQNNGV. The CDR3 runs to 14 residues. The germline V and J ends were trimmed by 0 bases and 7 bases, with 10 bases remaining between them. The CDR3 region has the DNA TGTGCCAGCAGCTTAGATAACGGGGTAAATGAGCAGTTCTTC. It specifies CASSLDNGVNEQFF. The full variable domain, completed using reference TRBV11-2 and TRBJ2-1, is EAGVAQSPRYKIIEKRQSVAFWCNPISGHATLYWYQQILGQGPKLLIQFQNNGVVDDSQLPKDRFSAERLKGVDSTLKIQPAKLEDSAVYLCASSLDNGVNEQFFGPGTRLTVL.

The chain links TRBV7-9 to TRBJ2-7; tentatively, D is TRBD1 or TRBD2 (5 bases each). Germline V gene data show CDR1 as SEHNR and CDR2 as FQNEAQ (reference sequence). Trimming cost V 5 bases and J 6 bases, with 14 bases left between them. There are 13 residues in the CDR3. The CDR3 sequence: CASSGTQLSEQYF. The CDR3 DNA follows: TGTGCCAGCAGCGGGACGCAGTTGAGCGAGCAGTACTTC.

This chain links TRBV19 with TRBJ1-4; TRBD1 is a possible D gene (6 bases). The V and J ends lost 5 bases and 3 bases respectively, with 19 bases between them. Germline V CDR1 and CDR2: LNHDA, SQIVND (reference sequence). The CDR3 is made up of 17 amino acids. CDR3 residues: CASSRQAKMGSNEKLFF. The DNA for the CDR3 is TGTGCCAGTAGTCGACAGGCTAAAATGGGGTCTAATGAAAAACTGTTTTTT.

This chain connects TRBV4-1 to TRBJ2-3, with D perhaps TRBD1 (6 bases). V lost 1 base, J lost 2 bases, and 13 bases lay in between. This CDR3 spans 16 amino acids. Germline loops: CDR1 MGHRA, CDR2 YSYEKL. The DNA of the CDR3 is TGCGCCAGCAGCCAAGGAGGCCAGGGGCTCACAGATACGCAGTATTTT. It is translated as CASSQGGQGLTDTQYF.

The chain combines TRBV6-5 with TRBJ2-3; the D gene is possibly TRBD1 (6 bases). This CDR3 contains 16 residues. In germline, CDR1 is MNHEY, CDR2 SVGAGI. The V and J ends lost 2 bases and 3 bases respectively, with 15 bases between them. The CDR3 nucleotides are TGTGCCAGCAGTTACGGCAGGGGTTTAGGGACAGATACGCAGTATTTT. Translated: CASSYGRGLGTDTQYF.

The V call is TRBV19, the J call TRBJ2-7; D not resolved. CDR3 length: 15 residues. V was cut by 5 bases and J by 3 bases, with 17 bases left in between. The germline V gene has CDR1 LNHDA and CDR2 SQIVND (reference sequence). CDR3 bases: TGTGCCAGTAGTCCCGAGACTCGAAACTTCTACGAGCAGTACTTC. This sequence encodes CASSPETRNFYEQYF.

The chain combines TRBV6-5 with TRBJ2-7; weak D call: TRBD2 (6 bases). Trimming shortened V by 6 bases and J by 0 bases, and 12 bases separated the two germline ends. Germline lookup yields CDR1 MNHEY and CDR2 SVGAGI. CDR3 length: 14 amino acids. The CDR3, as DNA: TGTGCCAGCAGATACGGGGGTAGCTCCTACGAGCAGTACTTC. Translated, it gives CASRYGGSSYEQYF.

This chain joins TRBV18 and TRBJ1-2; possible D gene TRBD1, 5 bases. Germline loops: CDR1 KGHSH, CDR2 LQKENI. The V end was cut by 0 bases, the J end by 2 bases, with 7 bases between. The CDR3 extends over 14 amino acids. The CDR3 DNA is TGTGCCAGCTCACCACCGACAGCGAACTATGGCTACACCTTC. It yields the protein CASSPPTANYGYTF.

The count of this clone is one. This sequence joins TRBV29-1 and TRBJ2-7; 16 bases are shared with TRBD2. The trim removed 6 bases at V and 0 bases at J, leaving 5 bases unmatched. The germline CDR1 and CDR2 sequences are SQVTM and ANQGSEA. The CDR3 consists of 16 residues. The CDR3 loop reads CSVGGLAGGSSYEQYF. CDR3 DNA: TGCAGCGTCGGGGGACTAGCGGGAGGGAGCTCCTACGAGCAGTACTTC.

The J gene is TRBJ2-1, the V gene TRBV7-9, with 7 bases matching TRBD1. The CDR3 extends over 16 amino acids. Germline V lookup: CDR1 SEHNR, CDR2 FQNEAQ (reference sequence). The V segment lost 7 bases and the J segment 1 base; nucleotides outside the gene matches: 10. The CDR3, as DNA: TGTGCCAGCATCCCCAAAGGGGGCTCTTCCTACAATGAGCAGTTCTTC. This encodes CASIPKGGSSYNEQFF.

V usage is TRBV5-5 and J usage is TRBJ2-7; TRBD1 or TRBD2 may be the D gene (5 bases each). Trimming removed 4 bases from V and 3 bases from J, with 20 bases in between. In germline, CDR1 is SGHKS, CDR2 YYEKEE (reference sequence). The CDR3 has 16 residues. The CDR3 nucleotides are TGTGCCAGCAGCCCGGCCGGGGCCAGCAATTACTACGAGCAGTACTTC. Amino acid sequence: CASSPAGASNYYEQYF.

CDR3 region: CASSEQLADLNEQFF. The CDR3 DNA reads as TGTGCCAGCAGTGAACAACTAGCGGACCTCAATGAGCAGTTCTTC. The rearrangement uses TRBV2 and TRBJ2-1, with 8 nucleotides matching TRBD2. CDR1 is SNHLY, CDR2 FYNNEI, per germline. The CDR3 totals 15 residues. V shed 2 bases, J shed 6 bases, and the junction held 6 bases outside the gene matches.